This T cell receptor beta chain was profiled in a study of regulatory T cells in long-lasting Graves disease. Time point: newly diagnosed GD, antithyroid drugs for less than 3 months. From RNA extracted from PBMCs, the TCR library was made. The CDR3 totals 14 residues. J gave up 6 bases and V 1 base, and 7 bases lay outside the gene matches. Germline V lookup: CDR1 DFQATT, CDR2 SNEGSKA (reference sequence). Libraries of TCR beta came from iRepertoire HTBI primers plus Arm-PCR of CDR3 regions. Each CDR3 protein is one row after TCRdb ran MiXCR on the multiplex PCR reads. Of about 560,000 distinct CDR3 sequences detected, approximately 16% appear once; the ten largest clones hold 12%. This sample was shared with a second study, whose subject was T cells in Graves' hyperthyroidism and ophthalmopathy.

The sequence derives from a man between 18 and 35 years old with Graves disease. This chain uses TRBV20-1 with TRBJ2-3; TRBD2 aligns across 7 bases. The input for sequencing was peripheral blood mononuclear cells (PBMCs), taken at new diagnosis, from a patient treated with antithyroid drugs. As DNA, the CDR3 is TGCAGTGCTAGAGGGACTAGGTCTACCGATACGCAGTATTTT. Its translation: CSARGTRSTDTQYF.